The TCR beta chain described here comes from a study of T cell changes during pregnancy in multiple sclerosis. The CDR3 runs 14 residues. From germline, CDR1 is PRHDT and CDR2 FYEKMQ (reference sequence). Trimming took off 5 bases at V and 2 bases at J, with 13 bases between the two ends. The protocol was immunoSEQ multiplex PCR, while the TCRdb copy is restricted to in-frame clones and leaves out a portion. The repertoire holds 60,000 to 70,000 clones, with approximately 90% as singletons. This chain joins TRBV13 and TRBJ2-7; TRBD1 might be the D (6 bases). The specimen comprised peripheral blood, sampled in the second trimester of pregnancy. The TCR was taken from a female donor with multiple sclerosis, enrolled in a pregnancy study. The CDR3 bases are TGTGCCAGCAGCAAGCAACAGGGCACCTACGAGCAGTACTTC. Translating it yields CASSKQQGTYEQYF.